These T cell receptor beta chains were read from a single sample in a study of blood T cell repertoires in COVID-19. TCRdb's copy holds only in-frame clones and misses some; the assay was immunoSEQ multiplex PCR. The data show approximately 150,000 clones, 70% to 90% seen once. Specimen: peripheral blood. The receptors were sampled from an elderly woman with COVID-19, enrolled during active disease. Both conserved end residues are part of each CDR3. D genes are given only for firm matches. A clone size is listed for some rows: how often the clone was seen (once, few, many), or a class if it is expanded.

D	V	size	J	DNA	CDR3
-	TRBV19	-	TRBJ2-3	TGTGCCAGTAGTACCTATCGGACACACACAGATACGCAGTATTTT	CASSTYRTHTDTQYF
-	TRBV5-1	-	TRBJ1-1	TGCGCCAGCAGCTTGGCCCCACCACAGAACACTGAAGCTTTCTTT	CASSLAPPQNTEAFF
TRBD2	TRBV5-4	-	TRBJ2-1	TGTGCCAGCAGCCTGAGGACTAGTATCGACAATGAGCAGTTCTTC	CASSLRTSIDNEQFF
-	TRBV7-6	-	TRBJ2-7	TGTGCCAGCAGCCCCCGCGGCGGAGTCGACTACGAGCAGTACTTC	CASSPRGGVDYEQYF
-	TRBV5-4	-	TRBJ1-1	TGTGCCAGCAGCGGCAGGGCGCAGGGCGGTCTGAACACTGAAGCTTTCTTT	CASSGRAQGGLNTEAFF
TRBD2	TRBV19	-	TRBJ2-1	TGTGCCACCACAAGACTAGCGGGCAGCTCCTACAATGAGCAGTTCTTC	CATTRLAGSSYNEQFF
-	TRBV7-3	-	TRBJ2-2	TGTGCCAGCAGCTTAATGCGGGATGCCGGGGAGCTGTTTTTT	CASSLMRDAGELFF
TRBD1	TRBV28	-	TRBJ2-2	TGTGCCAGCAGTTACTCAGGGGGCAGCGGGGAGCTGTTTTTT	CASSYSGGSGELFF
-	TRBV15	few	TRBJ1-6	TGTGCCACCAGCAGAGAACTCCCGGATAATTCACCCCTCCACTTT	CATSRELPDNSPLHF
TRBD2	TRBV5-4	-	TRBJ2-7	TGTGCCAGCAGCTTTCCGGGACTAGAGTATTCCGAGCAGTACTTC	CASSFPGLEYSEQYF
-	TRBV7-3	-	TRBJ2-3	TGTGCCAGCAGCCCCGGGTATACGCAGTATTTT	CASSPGYTQYF
-	TRBV3-1/TRBV3-2	-	TRBJ2-5	TGTGCCAGCAGCCAAGAGAAGACCAGGGGGACCCAGTACTTC	CASSQEKTRGTQYF
-	TRBV7-9	-	TRBJ1-5	TGTGCCAGCAGCTTCTTCGGAACAGGTGGGAATCAGCCCCAGCATTTT	CASSFFGTGGNQPQHF
TRBD1	TRBV10-3	-	TRBJ1-5	TGTGCCGCCAGCGGACAGGGGAACAATCAGCCCCAGCATTTT	CAASGQGNNQPQHF
-	TRBV5-1	few	TRBJ2-5	TGCGCCAGCAGCTTGGCGGAGACCCAGTACTTC	CASSLAETQYF
TRBD1	TRBV12-3/TRBV12-4	-	TRBJ2-7	TGTGCCAGCAGAAAACAGGGGGCTTGGGAGCAGTACTTC	CASRKQGAWEQYF
TRBD1	TRBV27	-	TRBJ1-4	TGTGCCAGCAGTTTAGGGACAGGGGTGGAAAAACTGTTTTTT	CASSLGTGVEKLFF
-	TRBV12-3/TRBV12-4	-	TRBJ1-1	TGTGCCAGCAGTTTATTAGCGTCGGGAGAAGCTTTCTTT	CASSLLASGEAFF
TRBD2	TRBV27	-	TRBJ2-3	TGTGCCAGCCGGGGCCGGGGGGGAACAGATACGCAGTATTTT	CASRGRGGTDTQYF
-	TRBV5-6	-	TRBJ2-7	TGTGCCAGCAGCTTGAAAGGGGTCTCCTACGAGCAGTACTTC	CASSLKGVSYEQYF
TRBD2	TRBV6-4	-	TRBJ2-1	TGTGCCAGCAGTGACCTCTTCGGACTAGCGGGGGATTACTACAATGAGCAGTTCTTC	CASSDLFGLAGDYYNEQFF
-	TRBV20-1	-	TRBJ1-2	TGCAGTCCTTGGGGGGGTGGCTACACCTTC	CSPWGGGYTF
-	TRBV5-1	-	TRBJ2-5	TGCGCCAGCCCGAGAGGTGACTTC	CASPRGDF
TRBD2	TRBV27	-	TRBJ2-7	TGTGCCAGCAGTTTTGGGCTAGCGGAAGCCTACGAGCAGTACTTC	CASSFGLAEAYEQYF
-	TRBV19	-	TRBJ2-7	TGTGCCAGTAGTATCACGGAGGGCTCCTACGAGCAGTACTTC	CASSITEGSYEQYF